Listed below are T cell receptor beta chains from one sample, sequenced in a study of T cell changes during pregnancy in multiple sclerosis. Here immunoSEQ multiplex PCR was the method, and the copy in TCRdb shows in-frame clones only, minus some. The top ten clones hold 3.7% of a sample with under 90,000 clones, around 90% of them seen once. Sequenced material: peripheral blood, taken after pregnancy. These receptors were obtained from a female donor in good health, enrolled as a control in a pregnancy study. Both conserved end residues are part of each CDR3. The order of the fields is clone size, J gene, D gene, V gene, CDR3 DNA, CDR3 protein. D genes are given only for firm matches. Not all rows give a size; the values are once, few, many and, for expanded clones, a class.

clone_size: few; j_call: TRBJ1-1; d_call: .; v_call: TRBV30; cdr3_nt: TGTGCCTGGAGTGGAGCTACAGTGAACACTGAAGCTTTCTTT; cdr3_aa: CAWSGATVNTEAFF
clone_size: .; j_call: TRBJ1-1; d_call: .; v_call: TRBV5-4; cdr3_nt: TGTGCCAGCAGCTTGGTTACACACACTGAAGCTTTCTTT; cdr3_aa: CASSLVTHTEAFF
clone_size: few; j_call: TRBJ1-3; d_call: .; v_call: TRBV28; cdr3_nt: TGTGCCAGCGGGTTAGAGGGCAGCTCTGGAAACACCATATATTTT; cdr3_aa: CASGLEGSSGNTIYF
clone_size: .; j_call: TRBJ1-6; d_call: TRBD1; v_call: TRBV6-1; cdr3_nt: TGTGCCAGCAGTGAAGACAGGGGAACCTATAATTCACCCCTCCACTTT; cdr3_aa: CASSEDRGTYNSPLHF
clone_size: .; j_call: TRBJ2-3; d_call: TRBD1; v_call: TRBV11-2; cdr3_nt: TGTGCCAGCAGTCCCTCCCCTGACAGGGGAGATACGCAGTATTTT; cdr3_aa: CASSPSPDRGDTQYF
clone_size: .; j_call: TRBJ1-6; d_call: TRBD1; v_call: TRBV4-3; cdr3_nt: TGCGCCAGCGGACAGGCCTCCAATTCACCCCTCCACTTT; cdr3_aa: CASGQASNSPLHF
clone_size: .; j_call: TRBJ2-5; d_call: .; v_call: TRBV30; cdr3_nt: TGTGCCTGGAGTGTACTAGAGACCCAGTACTTC; cdr3_aa: CAWSVLETQYF
clone_size: .; j_call: TRBJ2-5; d_call: TRBD2; v_call: TRBV19; cdr3_nt: TGTGCCAGTAGAGATAGCGGGGGTACGGAGACCCAGTACTTC; cdr3_aa: CASRDSGGTETQYF
clone_size: .; j_call: TRBJ2-7; d_call: TRBD2; v_call: TRBV7-9; cdr3_nt: TGTGCCAGCAGCCCACGCGCTAGCGGGGGAACAGCCTACGAGCAGTACTTC; cdr3_aa: CASSPRASGGTAYEQYF
clone_size: once; j_call: TRBJ2-7; d_call: .; v_call: TRBV27; cdr3_nt: TGTGCCAGCAGTTGGCGGGGAGCCTACGAGCAGTACTTC; cdr3_aa: CASSWRGAYEQYF
clone_size: .; j_call: TRBJ2-1; d_call: TRBD2; v_call: TRBV11-2; cdr3_nt: TGTGCCAGCAGCTTAGACACTCCTAGCGGGGTGTATGGTGAGCAGTTCTTC; cdr3_aa: CASSLDTPSGVYGEQFF
clone_size: .; j_call: TRBJ2-7; d_call: TRBD2; v_call: TRBV11-1; cdr3_nt: TGTGCCAGCAGCGGTCTTGCTAGCGGGGCCCACGAGCAGTACTTC; cdr3_aa: CASSGLASGAHEQYF
clone_size: .; j_call: TRBJ1-2; d_call: .; v_call: TRBV25-1; cdr3_nt: TGTGCCAGCAGTGCCAGTGCGGACTATGGCTACACCTTC; cdr3_aa: CASSASADYGYTF
clone_size: .; j_call: TRBJ1-6; d_call: .; v_call: TRBV2; cdr3_nt: TGTGCCAGCAGTGGTACAGTAGGCTCACCCCTCCACTTT; cdr3_aa: CASSGTVGSPLHF
clone_size: once; j_call: TRBJ1-1; d_call: TRBD1; v_call: TRBV29-1; cdr3_nt: TGCAGCGTTGGCCCCGGACAGGCATATTCCTCTATATCTGAAGCTTTCTTT; cdr3_aa: CSVGPGQAYSSISEAFF
clone_size: .; j_call: TRBJ1-6; d_call: .; v_call: TRBV4-1; cdr3_nt: TGCGCCAGCAGCCAAGAGGCAGTAAATTCACCCCTCCACTTT; cdr3_aa: CASSQEAVNSPLHF
clone_size: .; j_call: TRBJ2-4; d_call: .; v_call: TRBV4-2; cdr3_nt: TGTGCCAGCAGCCAAGGAACAGGTTCAGCCAAAAACATTCAGTACTTC; cdr3_aa: CASSQGTGSAKNIQYF
clone_size: .; j_call: TRBJ2-7; d_call: TRBD2; v_call: TRBV7-2; cdr3_nt: TGTGCCAGCAGCTCCGTAGCGGGCTTAAGCTCCTACGAGCAGTACTTC; cdr3_aa: CASSSVAGLSSYEQYF
clone_size: .; j_call: TRBJ2-1; d_call: TRBD2; v_call: TRBV4-2; cdr3_nt: TGTGCCAGCAGCCTTACTAGGACTAGCGGGAGTAACAATGAGCAGTTCTTC; cdr3_aa: CASSLTRTSGSNNEQFF
clone_size: .; j_call: TRBJ2-1; d_call: .; v_call: TRBV30; cdr3_nt: TGTGCCTGGAGTGTCGGGAGAAAAGATGAGCAGTTCTTC; cdr3_aa: CAWSVGRKDEQFF
clone_size: .; j_call: TRBJ1-1; d_call: .; v_call: TRBV7-2; cdr3_nt: TGTGCCAGCAGTCTTGACAGGAACACTGAAGCTTTCTTT; cdr3_aa: CASSLDRNTEAFF
clone_size: .; j_call: TRBJ2-1; d_call: .; v_call: TRBV28; cdr3_nt: TGTGCCAGCAGTTTAGATCCGGGACTTTCCAATGAGCAGTTCTTC; cdr3_aa: CASSLDPGLSNEQFF
clone_size: .; j_call: TRBJ2-7; d_call: .; v_call: TRBV7-9; cdr3_nt: TGTGCCATCGAAAACGAGCGCTCCCGGCAGTACTTC; cdr3_aa: CAIENERSRQYF
clone_size: .; j_call: TRBJ1-2; d_call: .; v_call: TRBV28; cdr3_nt: TGTGCCAGCAGTACAGCGGGCTATGGCTACACCTTC; cdr3_aa: CASSTAGYGYTF
clone_size: .; j_call: TRBJ2-3; d_call: .; v_call: TRBV19; cdr3_nt: TGTGCCAGTAAGCGCGGCAGGGGAATCCCAGATACGCAGTATTTT; cdr3_aa: CASKRGRGIPDTQYF
clone_size: .; j_call: TRBJ2-5; d_call: TRBD1; v_call: TRBV28; cdr3_nt: TGTGCCAGCAGTTTATCGACGGACAGGATTGAGACCCAGTACTTC; cdr3_aa: CASSLSTDRIETQYF
clone_size: .; j_call: TRBJ2-7; d_call: TRBD2; v_call: TRBV27; cdr3_nt: TGTGCCAGCAGTCCGGGGACTAGCGGGAGAGGTTACGAGCAGTACTTC; cdr3_aa: CASSPGTSGRGYEQYF
clone_size: .; j_call: TRBJ2-1; d_call: .; v_call: TRBV6-1; cdr3_nt: TGTGCCAGCATCATCTCATGGGGAGGGGGTGAGCAGTTCTTC; cdr3_aa: CASIISWGGGEQFF
clone_size: few; j_call: TRBJ1-2; d_call: .; v_call: TRBV2; cdr3_nt: TGTGCCAGCAGTGAATCTGGGATAGGAGGTATAGGTGGCTACACCTTC; cdr3_aa: CASSESGIGGIGGYTF
clone_size: .; j_call: TRBJ2-3; d_call: TRBD2; v_call: TRBV5-4; cdr3_nt: TGTGCCAGCAGCTTGGCGCCTAGCGGGAGTTCCGCAGATACGCAGTATTTT; cdr3_aa: CASSLAPSGSSADTQYF
clone_size: .; j_call: TRBJ1-3; d_call: TRBD1; v_call: TRBV2; cdr3_nt: TGTGCCAGCAGTGGGACAGGGGAAGGAAACACCATATATTTT; cdr3_aa: CASSGTGEGNTIYF
clone_size: .; j_call: TRBJ1-5; d_call: .; v_call: TRBV6-5; cdr3_nt: TGTGCCAGCAGATCCGGGGGGGCTCTCAATCAGCCCCAGCATTTT; cdr3_aa: CASRSGGALNQPQHF
clone_size: .; j_call: TRBJ2-1; d_call: TRBD2; v_call: TRBV13; cdr3_nt: TGTGCCAGCAGCTTAGAGGGCGGGAGCTACAATGAGCAGTTCTTC; cdr3_aa: CASSLEGGSYNEQFF
clone_size: .; j_call: TRBJ2-3; d_call: .; v_call: TRBV27; cdr3_nt: TGTGCCAGCAGTCCTCTTAGCCGGCGGGCACACAAAACAGATACGCAGTATTTT; cdr3_aa: CASSPLSRRAHKTDTQYF
clone_size: .; j_call: TRBJ1-5; d_call: .; v_call: TRBV19; cdr3_nt: TGTGCCAGTAGTATTATAGGGGGTTACAATCAGCCCCAGCATTTT; cdr3_aa: CASSIIGGYNQPQHF
clone_size: .; j_call: TRBJ1-6; d_call: .; v_call: TRBV18; cdr3_nt: TGTGCCAGCTCACCAGGGGGGTATAGTAATTCACCCCTCCACTTT; cdr3_aa: CASSPGGYSNSPLHF
clone_size: .; j_call: TRBJ2-7; d_call: TRBD2; v_call: TRBV4-3; cdr3_nt: TGCGCCAGCAGCCAAGAGCGAGCGGGAGGAAACGAGCAGTACTTC; cdr3_aa: CASSQERAGGNEQYF
clone_size: .; j_call: TRBJ2-1; d_call: TRBD2; v_call: TRBV5-6; cdr3_nt: TGTGCCAGCAGCCCGGCCCCCAGGGAGGGTGAGCAGTTCTTC; cdr3_aa: CASSPAPREGEQFF
clone_size: .; j_call: TRBJ1-5; d_call: .; v_call: TRBV19; cdr3_nt: TGTGCCAGTAGTACCAGAATGAGCAATCAGCCCCAGCATTTT; cdr3_aa: CASSTRMSNQPQHF
clone_size: .; j_call: TRBJ2-7; d_call: TRBD2; v_call: TRBV9; cdr3_nt: TGTGCCAGCAGCGTTCAGGGAGGGCCCTACGAGCAGTACTTC; cdr3_aa: CASSVQGGPYEQYF
clone_size: .; j_call: TRBJ2-1; d_call: .; v_call: TRBV20-1; cdr3_nt: TGCAGTGCTAGATTATCCAATGAGCAGTTCTTC; cdr3_aa: CSARLSNEQFF
clone_size: .; j_call: TRBJ1-6; d_call: .; v_call: TRBV27; cdr3_nt: TGTGCCAGCAGTACTACCGGGACACCGACCTTATTTTCACCCCTCCACTTT; cdr3_aa: CASSTTGTPTLFSPLHF
clone_size: .; j_call: TRBJ2-3; d_call: TRBD1; v_call: TRBV28; cdr3_nt: TGTGCCAGCAGTCCGCTGTTTCCGGGACAGGGCGGGAATACGCAGTATTTT; cdr3_aa: CASSPLFPGQGGNTQYF
clone_size: .; j_call: TRBJ1-1; d_call: TRBD1; v_call: TRBV5-6; cdr3_nt: TGTGCCAGCAGCATCCACAGGGGGAGCATGAACACTGAAGCTTTCTTT; cdr3_aa: CASSIHRGSMNTEAFF
clone_size: .; j_call: TRBJ1-3; d_call: .; v_call: TRBV19; cdr3_nt: TGTGCCAGCCGGGACAACAGAGGAAACACCATATATTTT; cdr3_aa: CASRDNRGNTIYF
clone_size: .; j_call: TRBJ1-4; d_call: .; v_call: TRBV4-1; cdr3_nt: TGCGCCAGCAGCCAAGATCGCCCCCCAGTGCACCCGATTGAAAAACTGTTTTTT; cdr3_aa: CASSQDRPPVHPIEKLFF
clone_size: .; j_call: TRBJ1-1; d_call: .; v_call: TRBV7-6; cdr3_nt: TGTGCCAGCAGCCCGGGGGAGGCGAACACTGAAGCTTTCTTT; cdr3_aa: CASSPGEANTEAFF
clone_size: .; j_call: TRBJ2-1; d_call: .; v_call: TRBV7-9; cdr3_nt: TGTGCCAGCAGCTTAGGACAGTACAATGAGCAGTTCTTC; cdr3_aa: CASSLGQYNEQFF
clone_size: .; j_call: TRBJ2-7; d_call: .; v_call: TRBV29-1; cdr3_nt: TGCAGCGTTGAAATTGGCACCTCCTACGAGCAGTACTTC; cdr3_aa: CSVEIGTSYEQYF
clone_size: .; j_call: TRBJ1-5; d_call: .; v_call: TRBV15; cdr3_nt: TGTGCCACCAGCCACAGGGCCCTAAATCAGCCCCAGCATTTT; cdr3_aa: CATSHRALNQPQHF
clone_size: .; j_call: TRBJ2-1; d_call: .; v_call: TRBV30; cdr3_nt: TGTGCCTGGAGTGAGACTAGTAGTGAGCAGTTCTTC; cdr3_aa: CAWSETSSEQFF
clone_size: .; j_call: TRBJ2-4; d_call: TRBD1; v_call: TRBV7-9; cdr3_nt: TGTGCCAGCAGCACCTGGACAGGGCAACTGGCCAAAAACATTCAGTACTTC; cdr3_aa: CASSTWTGQLAKNIQYF